This paragraph covers one TCR beta chain sequence. Its antigen is still unknown. The sample comes from a study of beta chain features in type 1 diabetes. Findings and limits, study-wide: Any HLA type influence on TCRB rearrangement was left unresolved here. Shortening of TCRB CDR3s, moderate but significant, appeared in all four CD4+ subsets of Type 1 diabetes patients.

All of the isolated RNA was reverse transcribed, so expressed TCRB transcripts were sequenced. Repertoires were generated with immunoSEQ multiplex PCR, while TCRdb's copy carries only in-frame clones and drops some. The table records 41,000 or so clones, about 68% of them present only once. The CDR3 covers 14 residues. In germline, CDR1 is SGHAT, CDR2 FQNNGV. With 1 base removed from V and 10 bases from J, the gap between germline ends came to 13 bases. The receptor comes from a man aged 25 to 40 with type 1 diabetes. Some clones in this sample may be carry-over from other donors' samples. Sequencing was performed on Tregs from blood. This chain links TRBV11-2 with TRBJ1-4; D may be TRBD1 (6 bases). CDR3 residues: CASSLVAGASKLFF. The CDR3 nucleotides are TGTGCCAGCAGCTTAGTGGCAGGGGCCTCAAAACTGTTTTTT.